This T cell receptor beta chain was captured in a study of T-cell memory formation after mild COVID-19. General observations from the study: The study found contracting CD4+ clones mainly in CM and EM and contracting CD8+ clones in EMRA. Specificity for SARS-CoV-2 was not confirmed among the second-wave clones peaking on day 37. CD4+ bias marked clones expanding day 15 to 37, unlike balanced contracting clones. Cross-reactive memory apparently joined, as some responding clones appeared in pre-infection memory.

This clonotype has a handful of counts. What it binds is not known. TCRdb processed the 5' RACE reads anew with MiXCR; each CDR3 protein has one entry. The sample holds about 430,000 distinct CDR3 sequences, around 24% seen once. CDR3 size: 15 residues. In germline, CDR1 is DFQATT, CDR2 SNEGSKA (reference sequence). The ends were cut back, 5 bases at V and 2 bases at J, with 15 bases in the middle. This clonotype originated in an adult woman who had mild COVID-19 (a few samples of this study predate the infection). Cell type and time point are not known. The sequenced sample consisted of PBMCs or a T cell subset sorted from them (not recorded which). V and J are TRBV20-1 and TRBJ2-2, with D maybe TRBD2 (7 bases). The CDR3 DNA reads TGCAGTGCTCGCCGGGGGGCAGCCAACACCGGGGAGCTGTTTTTT. It yields the protein CSARRGAANTGELFF.